The TCR beta chain under discussion was sequenced for a study of shared clonotypes between healthy human individuals. Assay used: immunoSEQ multiplex PCR; TCRdb lists only in-frame clones, some missing. The sample contains roughly 530,000 clones, almost 97% of which appear only once. The CDR3 spans 16 residues. The V segment lost 7 bases and the J segment 1 base; nucleotides outside the gene matches: 9. Per the germline V gene, CDR1 is SGHAT and CDR2 is FQDESV (reference sequence). As to this clone: What it recognizes is unknown.

General study results and limits: What limited the represented genetic and exposure-history diversity was the small number of donors. Naive subsets tended to show greater estimated richness than memory subsets.

The genes are TRBV11-1 and TRBJ1-2, with 10 nucleotides matching TRBD1. The clonotype originates from a woman under 40 in good health. Source material: naive CD4+ T cells sorted from blood. Regarding subset: CD45RA+ positively selected. The CDR3 bases are TGTGCCAGCATCCCGATGGGGGACAGGGGTAACTATGGCTACACCTTC. It translates to CASIPMGDRGNYGYTF.